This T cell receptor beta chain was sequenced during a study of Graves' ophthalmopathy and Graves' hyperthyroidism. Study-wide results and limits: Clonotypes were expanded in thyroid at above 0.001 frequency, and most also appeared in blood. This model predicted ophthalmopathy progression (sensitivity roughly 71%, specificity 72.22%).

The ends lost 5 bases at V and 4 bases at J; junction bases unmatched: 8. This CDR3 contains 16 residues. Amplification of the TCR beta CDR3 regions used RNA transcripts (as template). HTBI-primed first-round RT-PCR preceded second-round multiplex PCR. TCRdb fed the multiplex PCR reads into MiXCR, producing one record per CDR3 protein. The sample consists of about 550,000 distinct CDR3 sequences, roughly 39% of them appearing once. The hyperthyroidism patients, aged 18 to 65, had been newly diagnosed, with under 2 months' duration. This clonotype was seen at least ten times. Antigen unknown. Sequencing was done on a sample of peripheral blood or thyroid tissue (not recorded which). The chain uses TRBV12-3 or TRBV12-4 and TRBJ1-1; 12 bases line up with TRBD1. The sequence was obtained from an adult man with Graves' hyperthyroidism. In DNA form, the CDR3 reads TGTGCCAGCAGTATGGGACAGGGGGCCGGTCTCACTGAAGCTTTCTTT. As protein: CASSMGQGAGLTEAFF.